In this sample, the clone carrying this T cell receptor beta chain turned up many times. TCRdb re-derived calls from the RT-PCR reads in MiXCR, one entry per CDR3 protein. This sample has hundreds of thousands of distinct CDR3 sequences, with more than 13% found just once. Germline V gives CDR1 SGHTA, CDR2 FQGNSA. The ends were cut back, 5 bases at V and 0 bases at J, with 14 bases in the middle. The CDR3 is 15 amino acids. The gene calls are TRBV7-2 and TRBJ2-7; the D gene is possibly TRBD2 (5 bases). Sequencing input: memory CD4+ T cells from blood. The sequence was obtained from a female donor in good health, serving as a healthy control. The CDR3 loop reads CASSQDLVGSYEQYF. CDR3 in DNA: TGTGCCAGCAGCCAGGACTTGGTCGGCTCCTACGAGCAGTACTTC.